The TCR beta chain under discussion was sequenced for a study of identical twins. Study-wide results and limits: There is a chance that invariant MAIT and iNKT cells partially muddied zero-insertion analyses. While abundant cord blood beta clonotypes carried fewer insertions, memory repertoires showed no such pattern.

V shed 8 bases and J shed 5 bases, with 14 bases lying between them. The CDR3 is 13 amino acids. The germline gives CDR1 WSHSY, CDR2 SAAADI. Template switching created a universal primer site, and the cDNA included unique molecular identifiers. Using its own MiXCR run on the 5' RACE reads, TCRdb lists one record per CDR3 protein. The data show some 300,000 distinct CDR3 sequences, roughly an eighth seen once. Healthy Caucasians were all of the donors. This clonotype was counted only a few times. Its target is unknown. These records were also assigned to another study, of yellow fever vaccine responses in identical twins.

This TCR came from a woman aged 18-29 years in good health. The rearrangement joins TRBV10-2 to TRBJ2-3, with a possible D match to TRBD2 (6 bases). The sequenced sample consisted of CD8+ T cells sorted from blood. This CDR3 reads CASGAGFVDTQYF. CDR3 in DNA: TGCGCCAGCGGGGCGGGATTTGTAGATACGCAGTATTTT.